Given below is one TCR beta chain in context. What it recognizes is unknown. Assay: immunoSEQ multiplex PCR; the TCRdb copy retains only in-frame clones and omits some. The top ten clones hold roughly 0.1% of a sample with approximately 650,000 clones, just under 97% of them seen once. This sample stems from a study of shared clonotypes between healthy human individuals. Study information: Three CD4 naive, three CD4 memory, two CD8 naive and one CD8 memory plate were used per donor.

Naive-designated CD8 cells lacked CD45RO, were positively enriched for CCR7, and omitted terminally differentiated effector memory CD45RA+ cells. The study, taken as a whole, reports: In having few donors, the study represented limited genetic and exposure-history diversity. Sharing across several donors was seen in 4.5% to 6.5% of naive CD4 clonotypes.

This receptor was taken from a woman aged 30 to 39 in good health. The sample taken for sequencing was naive CD8+ T cells sorted from blood.

CDR3 in amino acids: CASRGLGGTGGPQHF. CDR3 coding DNA: TGTGCCAGCAGGGGACTTGGGGGTACGGGGGGGCCCCAGCATTTT. The chain links TRBV27 to TRBJ1-5, with D maybe TRBD1 (5 bases). This CDR3 has 15 amino acids. CDR1 is MNHEY and CDR2 is SMNVEV in the germline V gene (reference sequence). V shed 6 bases and J shed 9 bases, with 21 bases lying between them.